The present T cell receptor (beta chain) was sequenced within a study of cytomegalovirus exposure and HLA in healthy donors. Germline CDR1 is MNHEY and CDR2 is SMNVEV (reference sequence). Trimming took 8 bases from V and 7 from J, leaving 25 bases between them. The CDR3 is 16 residues long. PCR was performed using 60 Vbeta and 13 Jbeta primers. Measured with immunoSEQ multiplex PCR; TCRdb has only the in-frame clones, and not every one. The data contain about 240,000 clones, around 80% of them singletons. This clone occurred once. The sequence derives from a woman aged 35 to 49 in good health and CMV-seropositive. Sequenced material: PBMCs. V and J are TRBV27 and TRBJ2-3, with a tentative D call TRBD2 (6 bases). CDR3 bases: TGTGCCAGCGGAGGGGTCGCCGGAACCTTCCCCAATACGCAGTATTTT. Translation: CASGGVAGTFPNTQYF.